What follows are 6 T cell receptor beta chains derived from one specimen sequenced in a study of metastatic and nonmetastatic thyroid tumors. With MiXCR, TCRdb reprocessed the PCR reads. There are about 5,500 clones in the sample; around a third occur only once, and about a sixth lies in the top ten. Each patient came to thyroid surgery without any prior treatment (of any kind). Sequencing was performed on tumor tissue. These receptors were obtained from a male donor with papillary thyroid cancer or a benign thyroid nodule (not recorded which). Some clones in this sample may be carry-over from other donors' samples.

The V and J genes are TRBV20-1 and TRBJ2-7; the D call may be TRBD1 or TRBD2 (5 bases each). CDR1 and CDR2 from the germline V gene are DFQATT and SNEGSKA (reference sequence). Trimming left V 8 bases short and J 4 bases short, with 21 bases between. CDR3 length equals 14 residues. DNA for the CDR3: TGCAGTCCCCTCGGGGACCAACTCCAGTACGAGCAGTACTTC. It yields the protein CSPLGDQLQYEQYF.

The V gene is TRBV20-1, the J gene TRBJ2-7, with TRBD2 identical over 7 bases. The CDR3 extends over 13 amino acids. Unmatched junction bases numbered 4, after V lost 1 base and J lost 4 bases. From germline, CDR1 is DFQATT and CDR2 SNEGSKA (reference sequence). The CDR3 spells CSARVAGGYEQYF. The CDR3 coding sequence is TGCAGTGCTAGAGTAGCGGGCGGATACGAGCAGTACTTC.

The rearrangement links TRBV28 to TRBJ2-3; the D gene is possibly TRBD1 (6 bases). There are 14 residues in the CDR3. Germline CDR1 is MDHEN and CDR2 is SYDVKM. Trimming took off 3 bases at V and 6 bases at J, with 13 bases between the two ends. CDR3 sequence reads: CASSFSWDTDTQYF. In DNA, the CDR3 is TGTGCCAGCAGTTTTAGCTGGGACACGGATACGCAGTATTTT.

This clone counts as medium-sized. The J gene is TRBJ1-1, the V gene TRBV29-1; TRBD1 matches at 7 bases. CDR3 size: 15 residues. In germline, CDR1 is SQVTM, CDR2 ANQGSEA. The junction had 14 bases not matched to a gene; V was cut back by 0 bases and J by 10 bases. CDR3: CSVEEGGKGPGGAFF. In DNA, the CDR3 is TGCAGCGTTGAAGAAGGCGGGAAGGGGCCAGGGGGAGCTTTCTTT.

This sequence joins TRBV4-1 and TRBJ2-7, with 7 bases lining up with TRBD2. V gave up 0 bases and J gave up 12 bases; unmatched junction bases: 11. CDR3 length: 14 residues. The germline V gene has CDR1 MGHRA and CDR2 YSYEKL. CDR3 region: CASSQDVGGLSLYF. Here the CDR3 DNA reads TGCGCCAGCAGCCAAGATGTGGGAGGGCTTTCTCTGTACTTC.

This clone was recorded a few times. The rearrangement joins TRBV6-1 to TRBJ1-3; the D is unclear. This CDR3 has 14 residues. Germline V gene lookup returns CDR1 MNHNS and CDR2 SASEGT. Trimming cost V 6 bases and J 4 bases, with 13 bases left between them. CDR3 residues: CASRPAVIGNTIYF. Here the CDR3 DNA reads TGTGCCAGCAGACCCGCGGTGATCGGAAACACCATATATTTT.